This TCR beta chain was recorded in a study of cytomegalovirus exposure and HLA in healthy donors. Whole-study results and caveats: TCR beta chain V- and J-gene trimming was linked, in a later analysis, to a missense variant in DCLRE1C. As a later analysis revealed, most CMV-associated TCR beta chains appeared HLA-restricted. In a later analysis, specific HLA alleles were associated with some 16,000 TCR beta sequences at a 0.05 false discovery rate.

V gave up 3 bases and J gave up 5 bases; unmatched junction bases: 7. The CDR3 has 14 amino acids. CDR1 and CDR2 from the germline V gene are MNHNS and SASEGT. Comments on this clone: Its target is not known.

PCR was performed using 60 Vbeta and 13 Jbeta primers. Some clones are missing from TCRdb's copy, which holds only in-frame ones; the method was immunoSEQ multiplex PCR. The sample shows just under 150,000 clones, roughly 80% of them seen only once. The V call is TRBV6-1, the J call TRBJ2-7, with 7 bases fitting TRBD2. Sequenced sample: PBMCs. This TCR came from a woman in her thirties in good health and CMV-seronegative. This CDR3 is CASSEGGTINEQYF. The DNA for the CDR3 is TGTGCCAGCAGTGAGGGAGGGACTATTAACGAGCAGTACTTC.